The T cell receptor beta chain under discussion was sequenced for a study of identical twins. Findings of the study overall: It was out-of-frame TCR alpha sharing in monozygotic twins that models underestimated. Alpha sequences out of frame and shared by twins had excess low generation probability.

CDR1 SGHTA and CDR2 FQGNSA come from the germline V gene. The CDR3 has 12 residues. Deletions cut 2 bases from V and 2 bases from J, with 4 bases between. Each CDR3 protein gets one entry after TCRdb re-called the 5' RACE reads with MiXCR. This sample yields about 810,000 distinct CDR3 sequences, of which over 9% are seen a single time; around 1.5% belongs to the top ten. This clonotype has at least ten counts. Antigen unknown. Separately, the same data were catalogued under a study of yellow fever vaccine responses in identical twins.

This TCR was recovered from a woman aged 18-29 years in good health. Sequences were obtained from PBMCs. The genes are TRBV7-2 and TRBJ2-7; D is uncertain. The DNA of the CDR3 is TGTGCCAGCAGCTTACGGGCCTACGAGCAGTACTTC. Amino acid sequence: CASSLRAYEQYF.